These T cell receptor beta chains were read from a single sample in a study of a mutant IDH1 vaccine in newly diagnosed glioma. The method was immunoSEQ multiplex PCR; TCRdb's version includes in-frame clones alone and lacks a portion of them. Of about 60,000 clones listed, less than 85% are singletons. For these receptors, no antigen is known. The material was PBMCs, obtained from a glioma patient whose treatment included an IDH1 peptide vaccine. The receptors here all came from a young man with glioma. Both conserved end residues are part of each CDR3. A D gene is named only where the DNA matches it firmly. Rows may omit the clone size; those that give it use once, few, many or a size class.

>TRBV30|.|TRBJ1-4|TRBD1|14
TGTGCCTGGAGTACAGGGGTAGGGGGTGAAAAACTGTTTTTT
CAWSTGVGGEKLFF
>TRBV2|.|TRBJ2-1|TRBD2|14
TGTGCCAGCAGGCCGGGACTAGCAGGTAATGAGCAGTTCTTC
CASRPGLAGNEQFF
>TRBV5-4|.|TRBJ2-7|.|16
TGTGCCAGCAGCCCGCCCGGACAGAGCGGTTCCTACGAGCAGTACTTC
CASSPPGQSGSYEQYF
>TRBV2|.|TRBJ2-1|.|13
TGTGCCAGCAGTAAAGAAGGGGGGAGTGAGCAGTTCTTC
CASSKEGGSEQFF
>TRBV4-2|.|TRBJ2-7|.|14
TGTGCCAGCAGCCCTACTTCCCCCGAAGGGGAGCAGTACTTC
CASSPTSPEGEQYF
>TRBV5-6|.|TRBJ2-7|.|14
TGTGCCAGCAGCTTGAGCGTCAGGGTTGACGAGCAGTACTTC
CASSLSVRVDEQYF
>TRBV7-9|.|TRBJ1-2|.|13
TGTGCCAGCAGCCCGTCGGAGTTAAGCGGCTACACCTTC
CASSPSELSGYTF
>TRBV27|.|TRBJ2-7|.|13
TGTGCCAGCAGCACGGCGCTGCGCAACGAGCAGTACTTC
CASSTALRNEQYF
>TRBV15|.|TRBJ2-7|.|17
TGTGCCACCAGCAATCCAACAATTTCCGAGACGAACTACGAGCAGTACTTC
CATSNPTISETNYEQYF
>TRBV10-3|.|TRBJ2-3|TRBD1|17
TGTGCCATCAGTGAGATTTCGGGGACAGGGGGGGCAGATACGCAGTATTTT
CAISEISGTGGADTQYF
>TRBV30|.|TRBJ1-5|TRBD1|14
TGTGCCTGGAGCGGGCAGGGGGATAATCAGCCCCAGCATTTT
CAWSGQGDNQPQHF
>TRBV6-5|.|TRBJ2-4|.|14
TGTGCCAGCAGTCAAATACGCCGAAAAAACATTCAGTACTTC
CASSQIRRKNIQYF
>TRBV2|.|TRBJ2-5|.|15
TGTGCCAGCAGTGAGAGTTTAGCCCTATCAGAGACCCAGTACTTC
CASSESLALSETQYF
>TRBV5-8|few|TRBJ2-1|.|15
TGTGCCAGCAGCGCGAGGGGGGGCGCCTACAATGAGCAGTTCTTC
CASSARGGAYNEQFF
>TRBV2|once|TRBJ2-1|.|15
TGTGCCACCCCATCCAGACTCTTCTCCTACAATGAGCAGTTCTTC
CATPSRLFSYNEQFF
>TRBV7-9|.|TRBJ2-7|.|14
TGTGCCAGCAGCTCTGACCGGACAAACTACGAGCAGTACTTC
CASSSDRTNYEQYF